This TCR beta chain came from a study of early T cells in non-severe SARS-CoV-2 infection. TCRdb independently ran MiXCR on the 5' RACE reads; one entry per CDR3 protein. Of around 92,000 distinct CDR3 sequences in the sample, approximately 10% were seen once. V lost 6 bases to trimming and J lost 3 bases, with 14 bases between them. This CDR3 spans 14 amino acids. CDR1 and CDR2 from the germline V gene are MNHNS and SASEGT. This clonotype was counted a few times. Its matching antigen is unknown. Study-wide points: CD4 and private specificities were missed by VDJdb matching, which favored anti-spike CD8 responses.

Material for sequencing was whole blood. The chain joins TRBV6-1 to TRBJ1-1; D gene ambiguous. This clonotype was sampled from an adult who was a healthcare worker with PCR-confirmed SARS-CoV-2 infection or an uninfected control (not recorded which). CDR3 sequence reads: CASSKAVTYTEAFF. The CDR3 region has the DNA TGTGCCAGCAGCAAGGCAGTTACCTACACTGAAGCTTTCTTT.